This T cell receptor (beta chain) was captured by sequencing in a study of T cells after yellow fever vaccination. TCRdb passed the 5' RACE reads through MiXCR, listing each CDR3 protein once. The data hold 150,000 to 200,000 distinct CDR3 sequences, with approximately 11% observed a single time. The CDR3 length is 14 residues. Germline CDR1 and CDR2: MNHEY and SMNVEV (reference sequence). After removal of 6 bases from V and 2 bases from J, the junction contained 3 bases not matched to a gene. This clonotype has a handful of counts. The chain has TRBV27 and TRBJ1-1, with 10 nucleotides matching TRBD1. Sequencing used CD8+ T cells sorted from PBMCs, obtained 15 days after the yellow fever booster vaccination. This TCR came from a man between 18 and 29 years old who received the YFV17D yellow fever vaccine. The DNA for the CDR3 is TGTGCCAGCAGCGACAGGGGGCTCAACACTGAAGCTTTCTTT. Translating it yields CASSDRGLNTEAFF.